A single sample gave rise to the 24 T cell receptor beta chains below, sequenced in a study of blood T cell repertoires in COVID-19. TCRdb keeps only in-frame clones here, not all; method: immunoSEQ multiplex PCR. The sample contains about 51,000 clones, approximately 90% of which appear only once. Source material: peripheral blood. The origin of the receptors is a man aged 50-59 years with acute or convalescent COVID-19.

This clone was counted between two and nine times. The rearrangement joins TRBV4-1 to TRBJ1-3; D is undetermined. CDR3 length equals 15 residues. V lost 3 bases, J lost 0 bases, and 9 bases lay in between. CDR1 and CDR2 (germline): MGHRA, YSYEKL. The CDR3 DNA reads as TGCGCCAGCAGCCAGACTCAGAGCTCTGGAAACACCATATATTTT. Amino acids: CASSQTQSSGNTIYF.

The CDR3 reads CASSGQGANEKLFF. CDR3 sequence (DNA): TGTGCCAGTAGTGGACAGGGAGCTAATGAAAAACTGTTTTTT. This sequence joins TRBV19 and TRBJ1-4; 8 nucleotides agree with TRBD1. Unmatched junction bases numbered 2, after V lost 5 bases and J lost 3 bases. The length of the CDR3 is 14 residues. CDR1 is LNHDA and CDR2 is SQIVND in the germline V gene (reference sequence).

J is TRBJ2-3 and V is TRBV9; 7 nucleotides match TRBD1. The trim removed 3 bases at V and 2 bases at J, leaving 6 bases unmatched. From germline, CDR1 is SGDLS and CDR2 YYNGEE. There are 15 residues in the CDR3. The CDR3: CASSETGYITDTQYF. The CDR3 nucleotides read TGTGCCAGCAGCGAGACAGGGTACATCACAGATACGCAGTATTTT.

The V and J genes are TRBV18 and TRBJ1-5; D gene ambiguous. Germline loops: CDR1 KGHSH, CDR2 LQKENI. This CDR3 comprises 16 residues. V lost 1 base to trimming and J lost 4 bases, with 14 bases between them. This CDR3 reads CASSPLRVDTNQPQHF. CDR3 nucleotide sequence: TGTGCCAGCTCACCACTGAGAGTAGACACTAATCAGCCCCAGCATTTT.

The gene calls are TRBV19 and TRBJ1-2; no clear D. Germline CDR1 reads LNHDA; CDR2 reads SQIVND (reference sequence). Trimming pared 4 bases from V and 4 bases from J, leaving 10 bases between. CDR3 size: 13 residues. The CDR3 DNA follows: TGTGCCAGTAGTAGTCAGAACATCTATGGCTACACCTTC. This sequence encodes CASSSQNIYGYTF.

The rearrangement links TRBV24-1 to TRBJ1-5; 7 bases agree with TRBD1. V shed 4 bases, J shed 2 bases, and the junction held 7 bases outside the gene matches. Germline V lookup: CDR1 KGHDR, CDR2 SFDVKD. This CDR3 has 16 amino acids. The CDR3, as DNA: TGTGCCACCAGTGACGTTGGGCAGGGGGGCAATCAGCCCCAGCATTTT. Amino acids: CATSDVGQGGNQPQHF.

The sample holds a few counts of this clone. The chain links TRBV19 to TRBJ2-1, with D possibly being TRBD1 (6 bases). This CDR3 comprises 13 residues. V was shortened by 9 bases and J by 3 bases, with 12 bases between the two germline ends. CDR1 is LNHDA and CDR2 is SQIVND in the germline V gene (reference sequence). The CDR3 bases are TGTGCCAGCACGGGACAACTCTACAATGAGCAGTTCTTC. Protein product: CASTGQLYNEQFF. Filled out from reference TRBV19 and TRBJ2-1, the complete variable domain reads DGGITQSPKYLFRKEGQNVTLSCEQNLNHDAMYWYRQDPGQGLRLIYYSQIVNDFQKGDIAEGYSVSREKKESFPLTVTSAQKNPTAFYLCASTGQLYNEQFFGPGTRLTVL.

The CDR3 region has the DNA TGCGCCAGCAGCCCTCGTTCCGGAGGGGGCGGCTACACCTTC. It yields the protein CASSPRSGGGGYTF. J is TRBJ1-2 and V is TRBV5-1, with 7 bases identical to TRBD1. CDR3 length: 14 amino acids. Germline lookup yields CDR1 SGHRS and CDR2 YFSETQ. V shed 4 bases, J shed 8 bases, and the junction held 11 bases outside the gene matches. Using reference TRBV5-1 and TRBJ1-2 for the parts outside the CDR3, the full variable domain is KAGVTQTPRYLIKTRGQQVTLSCSPISGHRSVSWYQQTPGQGLQFLFEYFSETQRNKGNFPGRFSGRQFSNSRSEMNVSTLELGDSALYLCASSPRSGGGGYTFGSGTRLTVV.

The V gene is TRBV27, the J gene TRBJ2-5; 8 bases agree with TRBD2. Germline V gene data show CDR1 as MNHEY and CDR2 as SMNVEV (reference sequence). This CDR3 is built from 12 residues. The trim removed 10 bases at V and 5 bases at J, leaving 6 bases unmatched. The CDR3 region is CATSQREETQYF. The CDR3 DNA sequence: TGTGCCACCTCCCAGCGGGAGGAGACCCAGTACTTC.

The sample holds one count of this clone. The V and J genes are TRBV7-2 and TRBJ2-7, with a possible D match to TRBD1 (6 bases). The CDR3 runs 14 residues. CDR1 SGHTA and CDR2 FQGNSA come from the germline V gene. Trimming stripped 1 base from V and 3 bases from J, with 10 bases between. The CDR3 DNA is TGTGCCAGCAGCTTAGTGACAGGCGACTACGAGCAGTACTTC. Protein product: CASSLVTGDYEQYF.

The chain combines TRBV6-6 with TRBJ1-5; possibly TRBD1 for D (5 bases). The CDR3 contains 15 residues. V lost 7 bases and J lost 4, with 17 bases in between. Germline V gene data show CDR1 as MNHNY and CDR2 as SVGAGI (reference sequence). CDR3 loop: CASKNGGGRNQPQHF. The DNA for the CDR3 is TGTGCCAGCAAAAACGGGGGGGGACGGAATCAGCCCCAGCATTTT.

This chain connects TRBV5-1 to TRBJ2-7; TRBD2 matches 9 bases. The trim removed 0 bases at V and 4 bases at J, leaving 5 bases unmatched. Germline loops: CDR1 SGHRS, CDR2 YFSETQ. CDR3 length: 15 residues. Here the CDR3 DNA reads TGCGCCAGCAGCTTGGGTGGTAGCGGGGGATACGAGCAGTACTTC. It encodes CASSLGGSGGYEQYF.

V gene TRBV6-4 combines with J gene TRBJ1-1; TRBD1 matches at 7 bases. The CDR3 contains 17 residues. Germline-derived CDR1 and CDR2 are MRHNA and SNTAGT. V shed 6 bases, J shed 1 base, and the junction held 14 bases outside the gene matches. The CDR3 sequence: CASRRQGDAVTNTEAFF. The CDR3 DNA reads TGTGCCAGCAGGCGACAGGGCGATGCGGTTACGAACACTGAAGCTTTCTTT.

The rearrangement joins TRBV24-1 to TRBJ1-1; D is unresolved. This CDR3 is built from 13 residues. Germline assignment: CDR1 KGHDR and CDR2 SFDVKD. The germline V and J ends were trimmed by 4 bases and 0 bases, with 5 bases remaining between them. The CDR3 DNA sequence: TGTGCCACCAGTGACCCTATGAACACTGAAGCTTTCTTT. It codes for CATSDPMNTEAFF.

The CDR3 protein is CSANERGLDTQYF. In nucleotides, the CDR3 is TGCAGTGCTAATGAGCGGGGATTAGATACGCAGTATTTT. V is TRBV20-1 and J is TRBJ2-3, with TRBD2 matching 7 bases. The CDR3 spans 13 residues. Germline V gene lookup returns CDR1 DFQATT and CDR2 SNEGSKA (reference sequence). Unmatched junction bases numbered 6, after V lost 4 bases and J lost 5 bases.

V and J are TRBV4-1 and TRBJ2-7, with D possibly being TRBD2 (5 bases). This CDR3 region has 14 residues. The germline V gene has CDR1 MGHRA and CDR2 YSYEKL. The germline V and J ends were trimmed by 0 bases and 6 bases, with 12 bases remaining between them. The CDR3 nucleotides are TGCGCCAGCAGCCAAGATGCGAACGGGGTCGAGCAGTACTTC. It translates to CASSQDANGVEQYF.

The rearrangement links TRBV19 to TRBJ2-2; D is unresolved. Trimming left V 0 bases short and J 14 bases short, with 7 bases between. This CDR3 has 11 amino acids. Germline V gives CDR1 LNHDA, CDR2 SQIVND (reference sequence). This chain's CDR3 is CASSIDTVLFF. Here the CDR3 DNA reads TGTGCCAGTAGTATAGATACAGTACTGTTTTTT.

The V gene is TRBV30, the J gene TRBJ2-7; D is possibly TRBD2 (5 bases). V dropped 4 bases and J dropped 0 bases, with 10 bases sitting between them. This CDR3 is 13 amino acids long. CDR1 GTSNPN and CDR2 SVGIG come from the germline V gene (reference sequence). This chain's CDR3 is CAWTPGVSYEQYF. The CDR3 DNA is TGTGCCTGGACCCCCGGGGTCTCCTACGAGCAGTACTTC.

The chain links TRBV5-4 to TRBJ1-5, with TRBD1 as a possible D gene (5 bases). V lost 8 bases, J lost 2 bases, and 11 bases lay in between. The CDR3 length is 13 residues. Germline values: CDR1 SGHNT, CDR2 YYREEE (reference sequence). CDR3 loop: CASSIGGNQPQHF. CDR3 sequence (DNA): TGTGCCAGTAGTATAGGGGGCAATCAGCCCCAGCATTTT.

This clone was detected only once. The J gene is TRBJ1-1, the V gene TRBV6-1, with no clear D. The length of the CDR3 is 14 residues. Germline V lookup: CDR1 MNHNS, CDR2 SASEGT. V was trimmed by 0 bases and J by 11 bases, leaving 16 bases between them. CDR3 in DNA: TGTGCCAGCAGTGAAGCTACTCAGCTCGGGTTGGCTTTCTTT. Its protein is CASSEATQLGLAFF.

The chain has TRBV10-2 and TRBJ2-3; D perhaps matches TRBD2 (5 bases). CDR3 length: 15 residues. Germline V gives CDR1 WSHSY, CDR2 SAAADI. The V end was cut by 0 bases, the J end by 0 bases, with 7 bases between. The CDR3 nucleotides are TGCGCCAGCAGTGAGTCTAGCGTTAGCACAGATACGCAGTATTTT. This translates into CASSESSVSTDTQYF.

The V and J genes are TRBV2 and TRBJ1-5; possibly TRBD1 for D (5 bases). This CDR3 has 13 residues. Trimming took 4 bases from V and 2 from J, leaving 6 bases between them. Per the germline V gene, CDR1 is SNHLY and CDR2 is FYNNEI. CDR3 DNA: TGTGCCAGCAGTGCGACAGGCAATCAGCCCCAGCATTTT. Its protein is CASSATGNQPQHF.

V is TRBV5-6 and J is TRBJ2-7; D ambiguous. Germline V gene sequence: CDR1 SGHDT, CDR2 YYEEEE. This CDR3 has 12 residues. V was pared by 0 bases and J by 3 bases, with 4 bases between. CDR3 bases: TGTGCCAGCAGCTTGGATATCTACGAGCAGTACTTC. Translation gives CASSLDIYEQYF.

V gene TRBV7-2 combines with J gene TRBJ1-3, with 10 bases that match TRBD1. This CDR3 comprises 17 residues. J was trimmed by 0 bases and V by 4 bases; bases with no gene match: 6. The germline CDR1 and CDR2 sequences are SGHTA and FQGNSA. CDR3 DNA: TGTGCCAGCAGCTGGGGACAGGGGATAAACTCTGGAAACACCATATATTTT. It translates to CASSWGQGINSGNTIYF.